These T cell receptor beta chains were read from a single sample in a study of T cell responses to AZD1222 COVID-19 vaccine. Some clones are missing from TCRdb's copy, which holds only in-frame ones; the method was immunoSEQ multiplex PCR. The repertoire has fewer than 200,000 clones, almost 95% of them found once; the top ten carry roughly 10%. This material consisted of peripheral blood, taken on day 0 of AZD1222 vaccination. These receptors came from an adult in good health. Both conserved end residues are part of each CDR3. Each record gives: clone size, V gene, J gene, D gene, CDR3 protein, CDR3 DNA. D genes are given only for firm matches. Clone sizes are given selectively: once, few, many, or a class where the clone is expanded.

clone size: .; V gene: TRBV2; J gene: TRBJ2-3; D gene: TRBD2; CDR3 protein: CASSDGLAGDTQYF; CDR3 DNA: TGTGCCAGCAGTGATGGGCTAGCGGGAGATACGCAGTATTTT
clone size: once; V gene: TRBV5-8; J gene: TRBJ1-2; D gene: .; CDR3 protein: CASSLTGYTF; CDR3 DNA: TGTGCCAGCAGCCTAACCGGCTACACCTTC
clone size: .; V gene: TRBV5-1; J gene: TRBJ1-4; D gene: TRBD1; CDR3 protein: CASSYNTGGDEKLFF; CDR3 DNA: TGCGCCAGCAGCTATAATACAGGGGGTGATGAAAAACTGTTTTTT
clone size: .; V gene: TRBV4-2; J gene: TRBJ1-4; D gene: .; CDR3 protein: CASSQGRDRRLGVEKLFF; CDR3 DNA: TGTGCCAGCAGCCAGGGGAGGGACCGACGGTTAGGGGTGGAAAAACTGTTTTTT
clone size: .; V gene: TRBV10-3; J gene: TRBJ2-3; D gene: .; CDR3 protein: CAISEWGQGTDTQYF; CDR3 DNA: TGTGCCATCAGTGAGTGGGGCCAGGGCACAGATACGCAGTATTTT
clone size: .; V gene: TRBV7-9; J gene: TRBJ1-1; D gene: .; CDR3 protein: CASSYPAGGAENPAFF; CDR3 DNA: TGTGCCAGCAGCTACCCGGCCGGGGGGGCAGAAAACCCGGCTTTCTTT
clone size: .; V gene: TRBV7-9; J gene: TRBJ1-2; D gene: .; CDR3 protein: CASSLIEGEYGYTF; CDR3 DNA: TGTGCCAGCAGCTTAATTGAGGGGGAGTATGGCTACACCTTC
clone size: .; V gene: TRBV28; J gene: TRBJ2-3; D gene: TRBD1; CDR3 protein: CASSLAAGGNTQYF; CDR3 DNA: TGTGCCAGCAGTTTAGCGGCAGGGGGAAATACGCAGTATTTT
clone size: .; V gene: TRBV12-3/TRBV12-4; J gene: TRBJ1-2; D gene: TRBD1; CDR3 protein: CASSAGTGGSNTF; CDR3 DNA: TGTGCCAGCAGTGCGGGGACAGGGGGCTCGAATACCTTC
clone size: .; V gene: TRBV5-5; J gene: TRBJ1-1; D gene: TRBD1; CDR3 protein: CASSFTGGGGTEAFF; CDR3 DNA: TGTGCCAGCAGTTTTACAGGGGGCGGCGGCACTGAAGCTTTCTTT
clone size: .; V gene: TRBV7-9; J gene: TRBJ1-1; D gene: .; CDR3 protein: CASGEAFF; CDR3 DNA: TGTGCCAGCGGGGAAGCTTTCTTT
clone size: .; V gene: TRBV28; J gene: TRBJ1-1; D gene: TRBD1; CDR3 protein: CASSSTDRVVDTEAFF; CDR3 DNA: TGTGCCAGCAGTTCGACAGACAGGGTTGTGGACACTGAAGCTTTCTTT
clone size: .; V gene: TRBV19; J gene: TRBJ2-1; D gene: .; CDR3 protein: CASSILGGDEQFF; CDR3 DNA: TGTGCCAGTAGTATTTTGGGGGGTGATGAGCAGTTCTTC
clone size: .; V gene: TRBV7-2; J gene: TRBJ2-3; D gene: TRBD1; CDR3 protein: CASSSRKGWTGATDTQYF; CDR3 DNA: TGTGCCAGCAGCTCGCGGAAAGGGTGGACAGGGGCCACAGATACGCAGTATTTT
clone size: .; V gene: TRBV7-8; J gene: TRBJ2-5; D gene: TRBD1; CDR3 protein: CASSLRWRQGRQETQYF; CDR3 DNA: TGTGCCAGCAGCTTAAGATGGAGACAGGGAAGACAAGAGACCCAGTACTTC
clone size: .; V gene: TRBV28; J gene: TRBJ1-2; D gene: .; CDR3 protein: CASATNPTMSGYTF; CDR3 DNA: TGTGCCAGCGCCACAAACCCCACTATGAGTGGCTACACCTTC
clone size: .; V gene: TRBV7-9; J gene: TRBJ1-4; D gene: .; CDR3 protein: CASSLAGSNEKLFF; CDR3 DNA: TGTGCCAGCAGCTTGGCGGGGTCTAATGAAAAACTGTTTTTT
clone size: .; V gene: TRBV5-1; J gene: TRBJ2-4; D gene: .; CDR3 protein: CASSLASEDGIQYF; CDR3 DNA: TGCGCCAGCAGCTTGGCGTCCGAGGATGGCATTCAGTACTTC
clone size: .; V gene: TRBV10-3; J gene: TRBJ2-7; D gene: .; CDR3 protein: CAISDGRSSYEQYF; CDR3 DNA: TGTGCCATCAGTGACGGCAGGAGCTCCTACGAGCAGTACTTC
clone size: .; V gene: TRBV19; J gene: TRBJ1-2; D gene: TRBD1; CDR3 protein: CASSMAGGLYGYTF; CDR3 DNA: TGTGCCAGTAGTATGGCAGGGGGCCTCTATGGCTACACCTTC
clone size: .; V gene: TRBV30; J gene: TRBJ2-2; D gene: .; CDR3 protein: CAWSAGWTGELFF; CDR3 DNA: TGTGCCTGGAGTGCTGGTTGGACCGGGGAGCTGTTTTTT
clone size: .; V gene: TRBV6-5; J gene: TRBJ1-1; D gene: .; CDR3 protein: CASSSTRVSEAFF; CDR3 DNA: TGTGCCAGCAGCTCTACGCGGGTCAGTGAAGCTTTCTTT
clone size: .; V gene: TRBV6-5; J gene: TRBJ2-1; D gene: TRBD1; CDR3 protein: CASSSRGTYNEQFF; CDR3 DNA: TGTGCCAGCAGTAGCAGGGGGACCTACAATGAGCAGTTCTTC
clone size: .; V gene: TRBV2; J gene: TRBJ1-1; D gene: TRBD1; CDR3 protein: CANPGQGDTEAFF; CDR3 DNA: TGTGCCAACCCTGGACAGGGGGACACTGAAGCTTTCTTT
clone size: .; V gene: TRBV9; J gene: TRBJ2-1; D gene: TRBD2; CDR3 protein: CASSAAGGTYNEQFF; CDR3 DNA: TGTGCCAGCAGCGCAGCGGGGGGGACCTACAATGAGCAGTTCTTC
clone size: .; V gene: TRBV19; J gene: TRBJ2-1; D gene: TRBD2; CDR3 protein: CASSIGRGDYNEQFF; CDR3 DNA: TGTGCCAGTAGTATCGGGCGGGGGGACTACAATGAGCAGTTCTTC
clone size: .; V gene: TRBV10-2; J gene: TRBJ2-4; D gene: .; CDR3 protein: CASSGGLPAPKNIQYF; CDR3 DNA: TGCGCCAGCAGTGGGGGACTTCCGGCGCCCAAAAACATTCAGTACTTC
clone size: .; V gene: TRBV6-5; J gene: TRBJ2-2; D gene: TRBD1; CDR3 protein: CASTMTGDNTGELFF; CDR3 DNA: TGTGCCAGCACTATGACAGGGGACAACACCGGGGAGCTGTTTTTT
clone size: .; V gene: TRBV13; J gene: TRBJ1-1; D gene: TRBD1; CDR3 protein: CASSPIPTGASTEAFF; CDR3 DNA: TGTGCCAGCAGCCCTATCCCGACAGGGGCCAGCACTGAAGCTTTCTTT
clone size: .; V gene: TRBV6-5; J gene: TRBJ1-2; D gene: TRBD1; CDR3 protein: CASSRTGNPGYTF; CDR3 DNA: TGTGCCAGCAGTCGGACAGGAAACCCTGGCTACACCTTC
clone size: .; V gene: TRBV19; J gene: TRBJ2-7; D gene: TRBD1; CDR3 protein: CASSFRDSAYEQYF; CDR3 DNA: TGTGCCAGTAGTTTCCGGGACAGCGCCTACGAGCAGTACTTC